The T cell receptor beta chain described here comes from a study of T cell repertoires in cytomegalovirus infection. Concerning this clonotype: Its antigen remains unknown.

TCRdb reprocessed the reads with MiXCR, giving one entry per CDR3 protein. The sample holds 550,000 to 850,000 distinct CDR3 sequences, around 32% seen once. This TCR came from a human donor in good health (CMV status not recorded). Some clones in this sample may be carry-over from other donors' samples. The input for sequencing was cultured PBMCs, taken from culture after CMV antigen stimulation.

The CDR3: CASSLGGTTADTQYF. As DNA, the CDR3 is TGCGCCAGCAGCTTGGGTGGGACTACGGCAGATACGCAGTATTTT. V and J are TRBV5-1 and TRBJ2-3, with TRBD2 matching 7 bases. J lost 4 bases, V lost 0 bases, and 5 bases had no gene match. CDR3 length: 15 amino acids. Germline V lookup: CDR1 SGHRS, CDR2 YFSETQ.